Listed below are T cell receptor beta chains from one sample, sequenced in a study of blood T cell repertoires in COVID-19. Data came from immunoSEQ multiplex PCR; TCRdb stores just in-frame clones and leaves some out. The sample carries roughly 230,000 clones, 70% to 90% recorded once. The sequenced material came from PBMCs or T cells enriched from blood (not recorded which). Receptors originate from a woman aged 45-65 years who had been exposed to COVID-19. CDR3s include the opening cysteine and the closing phenylalanine or tryptophan. The D gene is left open where the match is weak. Size is omitted from some rows. Given values are once, few, many or a class for expanded clones.

>NA|NA|TRBJ2-6|TRBV4-3
CASSQEFLTAAEGANVLTF
TGCGCCAGCAGCCAAGAGTTTTTAACGGCGGCCGAGGGGGCCAACGTCCTGACTTTC
>NA|NA|TRBJ1-5|TRBV27
CASSSHSGAEPQHF
TGTGCCAGCAGTTCACATTCAGGGGCGGAGCCCCAGCATTTT
>NA|NA|TRBJ1-1|TRBV10-2
CASGRVLPEAFF
TGCGCCAGCGGCAGGGTATTGCCTGAAGCTTTCTTT
>NA|NA|TRBJ1-1|TRBV12-3/TRBV12-4
CASTLTRSTEAFF
TGTGCCAGCACTCTCACTAGATCCACTGAAGCTTTCTTT
>TRBD1|NA|TRBJ1-2|TRBV6-5
CASSHRTGTDGYTF
TGTGCCAGCAGTCATAGGACAGGGACGGATGGCTACACCTTC
>NA|once|TRBJ1-1|TRBV4-3
CASSQGVGMNTEAFF
TGCGCCAGCAGCCAAGGGGTCGGGATGAACACTGAAGCTTTCTTT
>NA|NA|TRBJ1-2|TRBV9
CASSVDSSNYGYTF
TGTGCCAGCAGCGTAGACAGTTCTAACTATGGCTACACCTTC
>TRBD2|NA|TRBJ2-1|TRBV5-1
CASSLALAAYNEQFF
TGCGCCAGCAGCTTGGCACTAGCGGCCTACAATGAGCAGTTCTTC
>TRBD1|NA|TRBJ2-2|TRBV10-3
CAISPQGAPVAGELFF
TGTGCCATCAGTCCACAGGGGGCGCCTGTGGCCGGGGAGCTGTTTTTT
>TRBD1|NA|TRBJ2-2|TRBV5-1
CASSVGTGDTGELFF
TGCGCCAGCAGCGTAGGGACAGGGGACACCGGGGAGCTGTTTTTT
>NA|NA|TRBJ1-2|TRBV30
CAWTGGNYGYTF
TGTGCCTGGACCGGGGGGAACTATGGCTACACCTTC
>TRBD1|NA|TRBJ1-3|TRBV4-2
CASSQDRGHGGNTIYF
TGTGCCAGCAGCCAAGATAGGGGGCACGGAGGAAACACCATATATTTT
>NA|NA|TRBJ1-5|TRBV15
CATSRSGRTRDPQHF
TGTGCCACCAGCAGATCCGGACGCACCCGGGATCCCCAGCATTTT
>NA|many|TRBJ1-4|TRBV5-1
CASSLESREKLFF
TGCGCCAGCAGCTTGGAATCCCGTGAAAAACTGTTTTTT
>NA|NA|TRBJ1-5|TRBV6-1
CASSEHRSNQPQHF
TGTGCCAGCAGTGAGCACAGGTCCAATCAGCCCCAGCATTTT
>NA|NA|TRBJ1-5|TRBV7-9
CASSPGANQPQHF
TGTGCCAGCAGCCCTGGGGCAAATCAGCCCCAGCATTTT
>NA|NA|TRBJ1-2|TRBV28
CASSTTGFYGYTF
TGTGCCAGCAGTACAACAGGGTTCTATGGCTACACCTTC
>NA|NA|TRBJ1-2|TRBV25-1
CASSDTRVPVGYTF
TGTGCCAGCAGTGACACCAGGGTGCCGGTAGGCTACACCTTC
>NA|NA|TRBJ2-2|TRBV7-9
CASRETGELFF
TGTGCCAGCAGGGAGACCGGGGAGCTGTTTTTT
>NA|NA|TRBJ1-3|TRBV6-1
CASSEAAGFSGNTIYF
TGTGCCAGCAGTGAAGCGGCAGGGTTCTCTGGAAACACCATATATTTT
>NA|NA|TRBJ1-2|TRBV7-9
CASSSNVQAPGYTF
TGTGCCAGCAGCTCGAATGTTCAGGCACCTGGCTACACCTTC
>NA|once|TRBJ2-5|TRBV29-1
CSVGRQGFGEETQYF
TGCAGCGTGGGAAGGCAGGGGTTTGGGGAAGAGACCCAGTACTTC
>TRBD1|NA|TRBJ2-1|TRBV7-3
CASSKGQGSYNEQFF
TGTGCCAGCAGCAAAGGACAGGGATCCTACAATGAGCAGTTCTTC
>TRBD1|NA|TRBJ2-5|TRBV5-1
CASSLGGQGPETQYF
TGCGCCAGCAGCTTGGGGGGACAGGGACCAGAGACCCAGTACTTC
>NA|NA|TRBJ1-1|TRBV12-3/TRBV12-4
CASSLTGNTEAFF
TGTGCCAGCAGTTTGACAGGAAACACTGAAGCTTTCTTT
>NA|NA|TRBJ1-6|TRBV15
CATSREETNSPLHF
TGTGCCACCAGCAGAGAGGAGACTAATTCACCCCTCCACTTT
>TRBD2|NA|TRBJ2-4|TRBV6-1
CASSAWEVEPGGIQYF
TGTGCCAGCAGTGCGTGGGAGGTCGAACCGGGGGGCATTCAGTACTTC
>TRBD1|NA|TRBJ1-6|TRBV12-3/TRBV12-4
CASSLGQNSPLHF
TGTGCCAGCAGTTTGGGACAGAATTCACCCCTCCACTTT
>NA|NA|TRBJ2-1|TRBV5-1
CASTTASGSSYNEQFF
TGCGCCAGCACCACTGCCTCGGGGAGCTCCTACAATGAGCAGTTCTTC
>NA|NA|TRBJ1-5|TRBV7-2
CASSLLPPGQRNQPQHF
TGTGCCAGCAGCTTATTGCCTCCCGGACAGCGAAACCAGCCCCAGCATTTT
>NA|NA|TRBJ1-1|TRBV3-1/TRBV3-2
CASRGAGEAFF
TGTGCCAGCAGGGGAGCGGGTGAAGCTTTCTTT
>TRBD1|few|TRBJ1-3|TRBV3-1/TRBV3-2
CASSPTFGQAGNTIYF
TGTGCCAGCAGCCCAACGTTTGGACAGGCCGGAAACACCATATATTTT